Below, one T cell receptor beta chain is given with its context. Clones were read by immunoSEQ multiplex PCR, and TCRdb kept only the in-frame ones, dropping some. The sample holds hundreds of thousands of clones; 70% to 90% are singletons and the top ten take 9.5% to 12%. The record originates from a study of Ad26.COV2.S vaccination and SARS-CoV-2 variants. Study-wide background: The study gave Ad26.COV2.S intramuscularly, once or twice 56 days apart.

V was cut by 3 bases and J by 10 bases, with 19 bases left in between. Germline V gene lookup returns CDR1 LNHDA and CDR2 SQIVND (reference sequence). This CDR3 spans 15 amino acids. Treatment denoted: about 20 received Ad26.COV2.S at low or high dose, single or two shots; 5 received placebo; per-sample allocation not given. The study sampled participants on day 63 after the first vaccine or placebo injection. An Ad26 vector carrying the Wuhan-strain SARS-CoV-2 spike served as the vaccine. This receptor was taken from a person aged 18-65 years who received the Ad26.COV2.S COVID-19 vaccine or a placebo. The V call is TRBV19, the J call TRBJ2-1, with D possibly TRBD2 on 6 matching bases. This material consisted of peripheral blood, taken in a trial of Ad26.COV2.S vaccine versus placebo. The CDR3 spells CASSIPLAGVWEQFF. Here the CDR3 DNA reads TGTGCCAGTAGTATTCCACTAGCCGGGGTTTGGGAGCAGTTCTTC. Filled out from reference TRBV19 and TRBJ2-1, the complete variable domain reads DGGITQSPKYLFRKEGQNVTLSCEQNLNHDAMYWYRQDPGQGLRLIYYSQIVNDFQKGDIAEGYSVSREKKESFPLTVTSAQKNPTAFYLCASSIPLAGVWEQFFGPGTRLTVL.